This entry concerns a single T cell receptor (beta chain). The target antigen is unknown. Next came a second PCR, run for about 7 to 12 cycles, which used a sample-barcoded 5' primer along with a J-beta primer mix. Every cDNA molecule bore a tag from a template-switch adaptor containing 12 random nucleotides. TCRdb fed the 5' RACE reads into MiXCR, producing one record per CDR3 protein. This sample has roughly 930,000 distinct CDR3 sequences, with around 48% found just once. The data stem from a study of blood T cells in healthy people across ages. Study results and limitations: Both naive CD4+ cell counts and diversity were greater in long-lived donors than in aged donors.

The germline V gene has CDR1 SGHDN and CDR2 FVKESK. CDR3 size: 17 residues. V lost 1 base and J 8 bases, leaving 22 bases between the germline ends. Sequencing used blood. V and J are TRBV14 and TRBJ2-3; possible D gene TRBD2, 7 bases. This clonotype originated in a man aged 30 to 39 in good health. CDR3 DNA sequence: TGTGCCAGCAGCCAAGGGCCCCTCGGGGGGCCGTTGGGTACGCAGTATTTT. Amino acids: CASSQGPLGGPLGTQYF.